Sequencing of this T cell receptor beta chain was carried out in a study of blood T cell repertoires in COVID-19. Germline V gene lookup returns CDR1 MDHEN and CDR2 SYDVKM. The length of the CDR3 is 17 residues. After removal of 6 bases from V and 7 bases from J, the junction contained 10 bases not matched to a gene. Sequenced by immunoSEQ multiplex PCR; TCRdb stores in-frame clones only, minus some. The repertoire holds approximately 120,000 clones, with 75% to 90% as singletons. This clonotype was obtained from a human donor in a cohort sampled during active COVID-19. The source material was peripheral blood. The chain is built from TRBV28 and TRBJ2-1; TRBD2 matches 15 bases. CDR3 residues: CASRTTPGTSGRNEQFF. The CDR3 bases are TGTGCCAGCAGAACGACACCCGGGACTAGCGGGAGGAATGAGCAGTTCTTC.